This entry lists 27 T cell receptor beta chains sequenced from one sample in a study of cytomegalovirus exposure and HLA in healthy donors. Some clones are missing from TCRdb's copy, which holds only in-frame ones; the method was immunoSEQ multiplex PCR. The table includes 100,000 to 150,000 clones, about 88% detected once. The source material was PBMCs. The receptor set was obtained from a woman under 30 in good health and CMV-seronegative.

The V call is TRBV19, the J call TRBJ2-3, with TRBD2 as a possible D gene (5 bases). Germline loops: CDR1 LNHDA, CDR2 SQIVND (reference sequence). Trimming shortened V by 5 bases and J by 4 bases, and 16 bases separated the two germline ends. This CDR3 has 15 amino acids. This CDR3 is CASSLVVLAPDTQYF. CDR3 in DNA: TGTGCCAGTAGTTTAGTAGTCCTAGCTCCAGATACGCAGTATTTT.

V gene TRBV2 combines with J gene TRBJ2-5; 15 bases are a match to TRBD2. The V and J ends lost 6 bases and 6 bases, in that order; junction bases with no gene match: 11. CDR1 is SNHLY, CDR2 FYNNEI, per germline. The CDR3 runs 17 residues. DNA for the CDR3: TGTGCCAGCAGGAGGAGGACTAGCGGGGGGGCCGAGAAGACCCAGTACTTC. This codes for CASRRRTSGGAEKTQYF.

The CDR3 DNA sequence: TGTGCCAGCAGCGTTGCGGGACAGGGGTGGAACATTCAGTACTTC. Its translation is CASSVAGQGWNIQYF. This sequence joins TRBV9 and TRBJ2-4; 10 bases line up with TRBD1. The CDR3 runs 15 residues. Germline CDR1 and CDR2: SGDLS and YYNGEE. J gave up 7 bases and V 2 bases, and 6 bases lay outside the gene matches.

This clone was counted a single time. CDR3 nucleotides: TGTGCCAGCGGAGTGACAGGACCCAAGAACACTGAAGCTTTCTTT. Its translation: CASGVTGPKNTEAFF. The chain recombines TRBV7-3 with TRBJ1-1; tentatively, D is TRBD1 (6 bases). The CDR3 runs to 15 residues. Trimming left V 8 bases short and J 1 base short, with 17 bases between. CDR1 and CDR2 from the germline V gene are SGHTA and FQGTGA. Based on the CDR3 plus reference TRBV7-3 and TRBJ1-1, the full variable domain is GAGVSQTPSNKVTEKGKYVELRCDPISGHTALYWYRQSLGQGPEFLIYFQGTGAADDSGLPNDRFFAVRPEGSVSTLKIQRTERGDSAVYLCASGVTGPKNTEAFFGQGTRLTVV.

The rearrangement links TRBV4-2 to TRBJ1-1; a weak D match, TRBD1 (6 bases). V lost 4 bases and J lost 10, with 16 bases in between. The CDR3 has 13 residues. CDR1 and CDR2 from the germline V gene are LGHNA and YNFKEQ. This CDR3 is CASSLGGAGGAFF. As DNA, the CDR3 is TGTGCCAGCAGCCTGGGGGGGGCTGGCGGAGCTTTCTTT.

The chain employs TRBV18 and TRBJ2-4; 7 bases line up with TRBD2. CDR3 length equals 15 residues. Germline CDR1 reads KGHSH; CDR2 reads LQKENI. J gave up 4 bases and V 6 bases, and 9 bases lay outside the gene matches. The CDR3 reads CASSSRGGDKNIQYF. In DNA, the CDR3 is TGTGCCAGCTCCTCGAGGGGAGGGGATAAAAACATTCAGTACTTC.

The sample holds one count of this clone. This rearrangement joins TRBV5-6 to TRBJ2-4; D uncertain. The CDR3 runs to 15 residues. Per the germline V gene, CDR1 is SGHDT and CDR2 is YYEEEE. The V gene lost 1 base and the J gene lost 0 bases, with 8 bases spanning the gap. The chain's CDR3 is CASSLPGKAKNIQYF. CDR3 DNA sequence: TGTGCCAGCAGCTTGCCGGGTAAAGCCAAAAACATTCAGTACTTC.

The chain couples TRBV15 to TRBJ1-5; TRBD1 aligns across 10 bases. The length of the CDR3 is 17 residues. The V gene's germline CDR1 is LNHNV and CDR2 YYDKDF (reference sequence). With V trimmed by 1 base and J by 7 bases, 10 bases remained unmatched. CDR3 loop: CATSRAGQGRGSQPQHF. The CDR3 DNA reads TGTGCCACCAGCAGAGCGGGACAGGGGCGGGGAAGCCAGCCCCAGCATTTT.

This chain links TRBV2 with TRBJ2-5; no definite D call. V was cut by 2 bases and J by 9 bases, with 10 bases left in between. There are 12 residues in the CDR3. CDR1 and CDR2 (germline): SNHLY, FYNNEI. The CDR3 DNA follows: TGTGCCAGCAGTGAACAGGCTGCGTCCCAGTACTTC. Amino acids: CASSEQAASQYF.

In this sample, this clone turned up once. The CDR3 reads CASSLWGSYYEQYF. DNA of the CDR3: TGTGCCAGCAGCTTGTGGGGCAGCTACTACGAGCAGTACTTC. This chain uses TRBV5-5 with TRBJ2-7, with D possibly being TRBD1 (5 bases). The CDR3 has 14 residues. CDR1 is SGHKS, CDR2 YYEKEE, per germline (reference sequence). Trimming stripped 1 base from V and 3 bases from J, with 11 bases between.

J is TRBJ1-6 and V is TRBV5-1; D is ambiguous. This CDR3 has 17 residues. V gave up 0 bases and J gave up 9 bases, with 19 bases separating them. The germline gives CDR1 SGHRS, CDR2 YFSETQ. In nucleotides, the CDR3 is TGCGCCAGCAGCTTGGAGCCTGGACTATGGGCAATTTCACCCCTCCACTTT. Translated: CASSLEPGLWAISPLHF. Supplemented by reference TRBV5-1 and TRBJ1-6, the full variable domain reads KAGVTQTPRYLIKTRGQQVTLSCSPISGHRSVSWYQQTPGQGLQFLFEYFSETQRNKGNFPGRFSGRQFSNSRSEMNVSTLELGDSALYLCASSLEPGLWAISPLHFGNGTRLTVT.

The chain joins TRBV5-6 to TRBJ2-1; tentative D call: TRBD2 (7 bases). Trimming pared 3 bases from V and 5 bases from J, leaving 15 bases between. Germline loops: CDR1 SGHDT, CDR2 YYEEEE. This CDR3 comprises 15 residues. Here the CDR3 DNA reads TGTGCCAGCAGCTCCCTCGGGGGGCCCAACAATGAGCAGTTCTTC. Encoded protein: CASSSLGGPNNEQFF.

This chain joins TRBV7-9 and TRBJ2-7; tentative D call: TRBD2 (5 bases). V dropped 2 bases and J dropped 0 bases, with 14 bases sitting between them. CDR3 length: 16 amino acids. Germline assignment: CDR1 SEHNR and CDR2 FQNEAQ (reference sequence). The CDR3 region is CASSLIGVSSSYEQYF. CDR3 nucleotide sequence: TGTGCCAGCAGCTTAATCGGGGTCTCCAGCTCCTACGAGCAGTACTTC.

The chain links TRBV6-1 to TRBJ2-1, with 8 bases matching TRBD2. The length of the CDR3 is 17 residues. The V segment lost 2 bases and the J segment 0 bases; nucleotides outside the gene matches: 6. Germline V lookup: CDR1 MNHNS, CDR2 SASEGT. CDR3 sequence (DNA): TGTGCCAGCAGTGAACGCGGGGGGATTAGCTCCTACAATGAGCAGTTCTTC. It encodes CASSERGGISSYNEQFF.

The chain is built from TRBV18 and TRBJ1-2; TRBD1 agrees at 9 bases. The V gene end was trimmed by 4 bases and the J gene end by 6 bases; junction bases not matched to a gene: 9. Germline CDR1 KGHSH, CDR2 LQKENI. The CDR3 spans 15 residues. CDR3 nucleotide sequence: TGTGCCAGCTCACGAGAACAGGGGGCGCGAGATGGCTACACCTTC. Encoded protein: CASSREQGARDGYTF. The full variable domain, in which reference TRBV18 and TRBJ1-2 provide the parts outside the CDR3, is NAGVMQNPRHLVRRRGQEARLRCSPMKGHSHVYWYRQLPEEGLKFMVYLQKENIIDESGMPKERFSAEFPKEGPSILRIQQVVRGDSAAYFCASSREQGARDGYTFGSGTRLTVV.

The chain joins TRBV6-5 to TRBJ1-1, with D unresolved. V was cut by 0 bases and J by 10 bases, with 15 bases left in between. The CDR3 extends over 14 amino acids. Germline values: CDR1 MNHEY, CDR2 SVGAGI. The CDR3 sequence is CASSYSKIYGGAFF. The CDR3 DNA is TGTGCCAGCAGTTACTCCAAAATTTACGGCGGAGCTTTCTTT.

With regard to this clone: At one of its ends the junction is not consistent with the germline gene, which may arise from a read error. The chain links TRBV5-5 to TRBJ1-2, with a possible D match to TRBD1 (6 bases). The germline gives CDR1 SGHKS, CDR2 YYEKEE (reference sequence). The CDR3 is 12 residues long. The CDR3 protein is CASSLDSHGYTF. CDR3 in DNA: TGTGCCAGCAGTTTGGACAGCCATGGCTACACCTTC.

This chain links TRBV9 with TRBJ2-1; D unclear. Germline V gene lookup returns CDR1 SGDLS and CDR2 YYNGEE. The ends were cut back, 0 bases at V and 6 bases at J, with 16 bases in the middle. The CDR3 has 16 amino acids. CDR3 sequence reads: CASSVATVLPINEQFF. DNA of the CDR3: TGTGCCAGCAGCGTAGCTACGGTCCTGCCAATCAATGAGCAGTTCTTC.

V and J are TRBV27 and TRBJ1-5; no clear D gene. The CDR3 is 17 residues long. Between the trimmed V and J ends, which lost 7 bases and 9 bases, there was a span of 28 bases. CDR1 and CDR2 (germline): MNHEY, SMNVEV (reference sequence). CDR3 loop: CASMSLVTQMASGPQHF. Here the CDR3 DNA reads TGTGCCAGCATGTCTTTAGTAACACAGATGGCTAGCGGGCCCCAGCATTTT.

The chain uses TRBV10-3 and TRBJ2-2; D gene unclear. Germline loops: CDR1 ENHRY, CDR2 SYGVKD. This CDR3 is 18 amino acids long. V lost 4 bases, J lost 0 bases, and 18 bases lay in between. The CDR3: CAISVWSHDSANTGELFF. CDR3 DNA: TGTGCCATCAGTGTGTGGTCCCACGACTCCGCGAACACCGGGGAGCTGTTTTTT.

The rearrangement joins TRBV9 to TRBJ1-5; D is undetermined. The CDR3 covers 13 residues. V lost 2 bases and J lost 3, with 6 bases in between. In germline, CDR1 is SGDLS, CDR2 YYNGEE. The CDR3 region is CASSVQDNQPQHF. DNA for the CDR3: TGTGCCAGCAGCGTCCAGGACAATCAGCCCCAGCATTTT.

V and J are TRBV7-9 and TRBJ2-4; TRBD1 matches at 11 bases. CDR1 and CDR2 from the germline V gene are SEHNR and FQNEAQ (reference sequence). CDR3 length equals 12 residues. Trimming removed 10 bases from V and 7 bases from J; junction bases left unmatched: 3. CDR3 sequence: CAIGTGGNIQYF. In DNA form, the CDR3 reads TGTGCCATCGGGACAGGGGGTAACATTCAGTACTTC.

The V and J genes are TRBV7-2 and TRBJ1-1; D ambiguous. The CDR3 contains 13 residues. V shed 5 bases and J shed 6 bases, with 13 bases lying between them. CDR1 is SGHTA, CDR2 FQGNSA, per germline. The CDR3 reads CASSVNGLPEAFF. In DNA, the CDR3 is TGTGCCAGCAGCGTAAACGGACTACCTGAAGCTTTCTTT.

J is TRBJ1-1 and V is TRBV4-1; TRBD1 agrees at 9 bases. Unmatched junction bases numbered 3, after V lost 3 bases and J lost 4 bases. Germline CDR1 reads MGHRA; CDR2 reads YSYEKL. This CDR3 is 14 amino acids long. CDR3 loop: CASSQGQGSTEAFF. CDR3 nucleotides: TGCGCCAGCAGCCAGGGACAGGGTTCCACTGAAGCTTTCTTT.

This clone was seen just once. The chain joins TRBV18 to TRBJ2-2; 8 bases map to TRBD1. This CDR3 is 17 amino acids long. The germline CDR1 and CDR2 sequences are KGHSH and LQKENI. The V and J ends lost 2 bases and 6 bases, in that order; junction bases with no gene match: 11. The CDR3 sequence is CASSPWQGAVTAGELFF. The DNA of the CDR3 is TGTGCCAGCTCACCATGGCAGGGGGCGGTTACCGCCGGGGAGCTGTTTTTT.

The gene calls are TRBV19 and TRBJ1-2; TRBD1 aligns across 7 bases. With V trimmed by 0 bases and J by 4 bases, 5 bases remained unmatched. CDR3 length equals 15 residues. Germline V gene lookup returns CDR1 LNHDA and CDR2 SQIVND (reference sequence). The CDR3: CASSIDRGQTYGYTF. The CDR3 region has the DNA TGTGCCAGTAGTATAGATCGGGGACAGACCTATGGCTACACCTTC.

The chain's CDR3 is CASAWPPGQGAPHNEQFF. The CDR3 DNA reads TGCGCCAGCGCCTGGCCCCCGGGACAGGGGGCCCCGCACAATGAGCAGTTCTTC. The genes are TRBV4-1 and TRBJ2-1, with 12 bases that match TRBD1. The CDR3 contains 18 residues. The germline V gene has CDR1 MGHRA and CDR2 YSYEKL. The J segment lost 5 bases and the V segment lost 8 bases, leaving 16 bases of the junction unmatched.